This T cell receptor (beta chain) was sequenced in a study of blood T cell repertoires in COVID-19. Study information: Nucleic acid was either cDNA or gDNA, and it came from T cells, B-cell-depleted T cells, or PBMCs.

Here immunoSEQ multiplex PCR was the method, and the copy in TCRdb shows in-frame clones only, minus some. The sample holds under 250,000 clones, approximately 80% seen once. The CDR3 consists of 18 residues. The germline V gene has CDR1 MGHRA and CDR2 YSYEKL. Between the trimmed V and J ends, which lost 0 bases and 0 bases, there was a span of 12 bases. The V call is TRBV4-1, the J call TRBJ1-6; no clear D. Sequenced sample: PBMCs or T cells enriched from blood (not recorded which). This clonotype was obtained from a man aged 60-69 years who had recovered from COVID-19. The DNA of the CDR3 is TGCGCCAGCAGCCAAGAGGCCTCAAGGAGCTCCTATAATTCACCCCTCCACTTT. It yields the protein CASSQEASRSSYNSPLHF.